This entry lists 22 T cell receptor beta chains sequenced from one sample in a study of control samples from healthy donors and cancer patients. Here immunoSEQ multiplex PCR was the method, and the copy in TCRdb shows in-frame clones only, minus some. The top ten hold roughly 1.5% of the sample, which has approximately 170,000 clones, nearly 90% seen once. The sequenced sample consisted of blood. Receptor source: a woman aged 50 to 60 in good health.

CDR3 sequence reads: CASSRGGTEAFF. In DNA, the CDR3 is TGCGCCAGCAGCCGGGGGGGCACTGAAGCTTTCTTT. This rearrangement joins TRBV4-1 to TRBJ1-1; D perhaps matches TRBD1 (5 bases). From germline, CDR1 is MGHRA and CDR2 YSYEKL. The V gene lost 4 bases and the J gene lost 4 bases, with 7 bases spanning the gap. The CDR3 extends over 12 amino acids.

The chain employs TRBV3-1 (or the pseudogene TRBV3-2) and TRBJ1-4, with D uncertain. Trimming took 0 bases from V and 10 from J, leaving 12 bases between them. CDR1 is LGHDT, CDR2 YNNKEL, per germline (reference sequence). This CDR3 comprises 14 residues. CDR3 residues: CASSQDATVGKLFF. CDR3 bases: TGTGCCAGCAGCCAAGACGCAACCGTGGGAAAACTGTTTTTT.

This chain links TRBV4-1 with TRBJ1-2, with D unclear. Trimming took 2 bases from V and 8 from J, leaving 15 bases between them. The CDR3 length is 14 residues. The V gene's germline CDR1 is MGHRA and CDR2 YSYEKL. DNA of the CDR3: TGCGCCAGCAGCCAACCCACTCGCAAGGGCGGCTACACCTTC. Its protein is CASSQPTRKGGYTF.

The V gene is TRBV7-2, the J gene TRBJ2-1; D might be TRBD2 (6 bases). V lost 0 bases, J lost 0 bases, and 9 bases lay in between. The CDR3 is 16 amino acids. Germline CDR1 reads SGHTA; CDR2 reads FQGNSA. The CDR3 protein is CASSLAGRDSYNEQFF. CDR3 in DNA: TGTGCCAGCAGCTTAGCCGGGCGGGACTCCTACAATGAGCAGTTCTTC.

This clone was seen only a few times. The V call is TRBV11-2, the J call TRBJ2-3, with TRBD1 matching over 7 bases. J gave up 1 base and V 4 bases, and 8 bases lay outside the gene matches. Germline V gene sequence: CDR1 SGHAT, CDR2 FQNNGV. This CDR3 has 16 residues. This CDR3 is CASSSLQGYRTDTQYF. The DNA of the CDR3 is TGTGCCAGCAGCTCGTTACAGGGGTACCGCACAGATACGCAGTATTTT.

The chain links TRBV6-2 or TRBV6-3 to TRBJ1-5; D gene ambiguous. V lost 5 bases, J lost 2 bases, and 13 bases lay in between. The CDR3 sequence is 15 residues long. The germline CDR1 and CDR2 sequences are MNHEY and SVGEGT. The DNA for the CDR3 is TGTGCCAGCAGTCGGAGGGAGTGGGGCAATCAGCCCCAGCATTTT. Its protein is CASSRREWGNQPQHF.

The chain couples TRBV7-2 to TRBJ1-2; possibly TRBD1 for D (6 bases). Per germline, CDR1 SGHTA and CDR2 FQGNSA. The germline V and J ends were trimmed by 4 bases and 6 bases, with 15 bases remaining between them. The CDR3 totals 14 residues. This CDR3 reads CASSSRTAHNGYTF. CDR3 DNA sequence: TGTGCCAGCAGCTCCCGGACAGCCCATAATGGCTACACCTTC.

The chain couples TRBV3-1 (or the pseudogene TRBV3-2) to TRBJ1-5, with D perhaps TRBD1 (5 bases). The CDR3 length is 13 residues. Germline V gene lookup returns CDR1 LGHDT and CDR2 YNNKEL (reference sequence). Trimming took 4 bases from V and 7 from J, leaving 11 bases between them. The CDR3 DNA sequence: TGTGCCAGCAGCCGGGGGGAGGGCCAGCCCCAGCATTTT. Translating it yields CASSRGEGQPQHF.

The chain combines TRBV5-6 with TRBJ2-5; D is ambiguous. The CDR3 contains 13 residues. The ends were cut back, 4 bases at V and 5 bases at J, with 12 bases in the middle. Germline V CDR1 and CDR2: SGHDT, YYEEEE. The CDR3, as DNA: TGTGCCAGCAGCCGCGCGAGCTATGAGACCCAGTACTTC. Protein sequence: CASSRASYETQYF.

Here the CDR3 reads CATALNPNTEAFF. Here the CDR3 DNA reads TGTGCCACCGCTCTAAACCCGAACACTGAAGCTTTCTTT. The genes are TRBV15 and TRBJ1-1; D call uncertain. V gave up 8 bases and J gave up 1 base, with 11 bases separating them. The V gene's germline CDR1 is LNHNV and CDR2 YYDKDF (reference sequence). CDR3 length: 13 amino acids.

J is TRBJ2-4 and V is TRBV11-3; D remains unclear. Trimming pared 5 bases from V and 0 bases from J, leaving 14 bases between. Germline V gene sequence: CDR1 SGHNT, CDR2 YENEEA. The CDR3 spans 16 residues. The CDR3 sequence is CASSPGDELAKNIQYF. The CDR3 DNA reads as TGTGCCAGCAGCCCAGGCGACGAGCTAGCCAAAAACATTCAGTACTTC. The whole variable domain, filled in from reference TRBV11-3 and TRBJ2-4, reads EAGVVQSPRYKIIEKKQPVAFWCNPISGHNTLYWYLQNLGQGPELLIRYENEEAVDDSQLPKDRFSAERLKGVDSTLKIQPAELGDSAVYLCASSPGDELAKNIQYFGAGTRLSVL.

The V call is TRBV5-1, the J call TRBJ1-2; 7 bases align to TRBD1. The germline CDR1 and CDR2 sequences are SGHRS and YFSETQ. The CDR3 runs to 15 residues. V lost 1 base and J lost 1; bases outside the gene matches: 4. The DNA of the CDR3 is TGCGCCAGCAGCTTGACAGGGGATCTTAACTATGGCTACACCTTC. Its protein is CASSLTGDLNYGYTF. The complete variable domain, with remaining parts taken from reference TRBV5-1 and TRBJ1-2, reads KAGVTQTPRYLIKTRGQQVTLSCSPISGHRSVSWYQQTPGQGLQFLFEYFSETQRNKGNFPGRFSGRQFSNSRSEMNVSTLELGDSALYLCASSLTGDLNYGYTFGSGTRLTVV.

J is TRBJ2-3 and V is TRBV9; 7 bases agree with TRBD2. CDR1 is SGDLS and CDR2 is YYNGEE in the germline V gene. The CDR3 loop spans 16 amino acids. Trimming took 0 bases from V and 3 from J; bases not matched to a gene: 7. The CDR3 reads CASSVASGRETDTQYF. In DNA form, the CDR3 reads TGTGCCAGCAGCGTAGCTAGCGGCCGGGAGACAGATACGCAGTATTTT.

The chain uses TRBV5-6 and TRBJ1-5; D may be TRBD1 (5 bases). V was shortened by 2 bases and J by 6 bases, with 9 bases between the two germline ends. Germline V lookup: CDR1 SGHDT, CDR2 YYEEEE. This CDR3 is 13 amino acids long. Here the CDR3 DNA reads TGTGCCAGCAGCTTAAGGGGCCCTCAGCCCCAGCATTTT. It is translated as CASSLRGPQPQHF.

J is TRBJ1-2 and V is TRBV11-2; TRBD1 agrees at 7 bases. Losses at the gene ends were 0 bases for V and 12 bases for J; bases not matched to a gene: 13. The CDR3 covers 15 residues. Germline V gene lookup returns CDR1 SGHAT and CDR2 FQNNGV. CDR3 residues: CASSLDPFGGTEDTF. The CDR3 DNA sequence: TGTGCCAGCAGCTTAGATCCCTTCGGTGGGACAGAAGACACCTTC.

V gene TRBV7-3 combines with J gene TRBJ2-5; D may correspond to TRBD1 or TRBD2 (5 bases each). V was pared by 1 base and J by 4 bases, with 10 bases between. This CDR3 spans 14 amino acids. Germline CDR1 SGHTA, CDR2 FQGTGA. The DNA for the CDR3 is TGTGCCAGCAGCTTAAGTACGGGGCTAGAGACCCAGTACTTC. It encodes CASSLSTGLETQYF.

The J gene is TRBJ2-2, the V gene TRBV4-2, with D perhaps matching TRBD1 (6 bases). Germline assignment: CDR1 LGHNA and CDR2 YNFKEQ. The CDR3 extends over 16 amino acids. The V end lost 1 base, the J end lost 0 bases, and 9 bases lay between the germline ends. DNA for the CDR3: TGTGCCAGCAGCCAAGTTAGGGGGTCGAACACCGGGGAGCTGTTTTTT. It translates to CASSQVRGSNTGELFF.

With respect to this clone: Mismatch with germline at one junction end may stem from a read error. V usage is TRBV24-1 and J usage is TRBJ2-2; D may be TRBD1 or TRBD2 (5 bases each). The CDR3 is made up of 16 amino acids. The germline V gene encodes CDR1 KGHDR and CDR2 SFDVKD. The chain's CDR3 is CATSVKGQNEHRGAVF. The CDR3 nucleotides are TGTGCCACCAGTGTCAAGGGGCAGAATGAACACCGGGGAGCTGTTTTT.

The V and J genes are TRBV7-6 and TRBJ2-3; D is uncertain. Germline V gene lookup returns CDR1 SGHVS and CDR2 FNYEAQ. V was clipped by 1 base and J by 5 bases, with 10 bases between them. CDR3 length equals 14 residues. CDR3 residues: CASSLEFAVDTQYF. The CDR3 nucleotides are TGTGCCAGCAGCTTAGAGTTCGCGGTAGATACGCAGTATTTT.

The chain is built from TRBV27 and TRBJ2-7; no reliable D call. Germline assignment: CDR1 MNHEY and CDR2 SMNVEV (reference sequence). This CDR3 is 13 amino acids long. Trimming took off 4 bases at V and 0 bases at J, with 7 bases between the two ends. The CDR3 protein is CASSSTSSYEQYF. Here the CDR3 DNA reads TGTGCCAGCAGTTCCACGAGCTCCTACGAGCAGTACTTC.

The V call is TRBV6-9, the J call TRBJ2-7; possibly TRBD2 for D (8 bases). CDR3 length: 15 amino acids. The germline CDR1 and CDR2 sequences are MNHGY and SVAAGI. V shed 6 bases and J shed 2 bases, with 17 bases lying between them. The CDR3: CASSGGVQGTYEQYF. In DNA, the CDR3 is TGTGCCAGCAGCGGGGGGGTACAGGGGACCTACGAGCAGTACTTC.

The gene calls are TRBV19 and TRBJ1-4, with D uncertain. CDR1 LNHDA and CDR2 SQIVND come from the germline V gene (reference sequence). This CDR3 spans 15 amino acids. Between the trimmed V and J ends, which lost 4 bases and 3 bases, there was a span of 12 bases. The CDR3 region is CASSTGRFPNEKLFF. The CDR3 DNA reads as TGTGCCAGTAGTACCGGACGATTTCCTAATGAAAAACTGTTTTTT.